Below, 10 T cell receptor beta chains from the same sample are listed, as sequenced in a study of brain T cells in children with intractable seizures. Method: immunoSEQ multiplex PCR; TCRdb's copy keeps in-frame clones and lacks some. The table includes hundreds of thousands of clones, over 90% detected once. Time point specified: blood from clinic visit 5 months post-surgery; TSC patient then seizure free. The sequencing here drew on peripheral blood, taken about 5 months after surgery. These receptors were taken from a boy younger than two with tuberous sclerosis and intractable seizures.

In DNA, the CDR3 is TGTGCCAGCTCCTCTAGCCACTCCTACGAGCAGTACTTC. Translation gives CASSSSHSYEQYF. The V gene is TRBV9, the J gene TRBJ2-7; D might be TRBD2 (5 bases). From germline, CDR1 is SGDLS and CDR2 YYNGEE. CDR3 length: 13 amino acids. The V end lost 7 bases, the J end lost 0 bases, and 11 bases lay between the germline ends.

The chain has TRBV19 and TRBJ2-7, with 8 bases that match TRBD1. Germline assignment: CDR1 LNHDA and CDR2 SQIVND (reference sequence). With 4 bases clipped from V and 3 bases from J, the junction kept 5 bases outside the gene matches. This CDR3 spans 14 amino acids. The DNA for the CDR3 is TGTGCCAGTAGTACGACAGGGGAAGGCTACGAGCAGTACTTC. Amino acids: CASSTTGEGYEQYF.

This clone showed up just once. Written as DNA, the CDR3 is TGTGCCAGCAGTTTAGAAACAGTTACGTACTTC. It encodes CASSLETVTYF. The V and J genes are TRBV12-3 or TRBV12-4 and TRBJ2-7; no clear D gene. Trimming pared 1 base from V and 12 bases from J, leaving 10 bases between. The CDR3 totals 11 residues.

The table lists this clone with a few counts. V usage is TRBV6-1 and J usage is TRBJ1-3; D is unclear. Per the germline V gene, CDR1 is MNHNS and CDR2 is SASEGT. The CDR3 consists of 15 residues. Trimming stripped 0 bases from V and 0 bases from J, with 6 bases between. The DNA of the CDR3 is TGTGCCAGCAGTGAAGCACCCGGCTCTGGAAACACCATATATTTT. Protein sequence: CASSEAPGSGNTIYF.

The chain uses TRBV6-6 and TRBJ1-5; D remains ambiguous. The V gene lost 6 bases and the J gene lost 0 bases, with 18 bases spanning the gap. The germline gives CDR1 MNHNY, CDR2 SVGAGI (reference sequence). The CDR3 runs 17 residues. Written as DNA, the CDR3 is TGTGCCAGCAGCCGATACATGGCGGGAGCTAGCAATCAGCCCCAGCATTTT. Its translation: CASSRYMAGASNQPQHF.

This clone was counted at least ten times. The CDR3 spells CASSIGLANYEQYF. The CDR3 region has the DNA TGTGCCAGTAGTATAGGACTAGCGAACTACGAGCAGTACTTC. The chain combines TRBV19 with TRBJ2-7, with TRBD2 identical over 8 bases. The J segment lost 3 bases and the V segment lost 1 base, leaving 2 bases of the junction unmatched. This CDR3 has 14 amino acids. The germline V gene has CDR1 LNHDA and CDR2 SQIVND (reference sequence). The full variable domain, rest sourced from reference TRBV19 and TRBJ2-7, is DGGITQSPKYLFRKEGQNVTLSCEQNLNHDAMYWYRQDPGQGLRLIYYSQIVNDFQKGDIAEGYSVSREKKESFPLTVTSAQKNPTAFYLCASSIGLANYEQYFGPGTRLTVT.

This chain joins TRBV5-1 and TRBJ2-5; 11 bases are shared with TRBD2. This CDR3 contains 16 residues. From germline, CDR1 is SGHRS and CDR2 YFSETQ. V shed 0 bases and J 2 bases; nucleotides not matched to a gene: 3. The CDR3 protein is CASSLAGTSGQETQYF. CDR3 DNA sequence: TGCGCCAGCAGCTTGGCGGGGACTAGCGGACAAGAGACCCAGTACTTC. Using reference TRBV5-1 and TRBJ2-5 for the parts outside the CDR3, the full variable domain is KAGVTQTPRYLIKTRGQQVTLSCSPISGHRSVSWYQQTPGQGLQFLFEYFSETQRNKGNFPGRFSGRQFSNSRSEMNVSTLELGDSALYLCASSLAGTSGQETQYFGPGTRLLVL.

The chain couples TRBV11-2 to TRBJ1-2, with D unresolved. Trimming removed 0 bases from V and 8 bases from J, with 10 bases in between. Germline values: CDR1 SGHAT, CDR2 FQNNGV. The CDR3 runs 13 residues. The CDR3 DNA reads TGTGCCAGCAGCTTAGAGTCTGTGTGGGGCTACACCTTC. Residues: CASSLESVWGYTF. Full variable domain (remainder filled in from reference TRBV11-2 and TRBJ1-2): EAGVAQSPRYKIIEKRQSVAFWCNPISGHATLYWYQQILGQGPKLLIQFQNNGVVDDSQLPKDRFSAERLKGVDSTLKIQPAKLEDSAVYLCASSLESVWGYTFGSGTRLTVV.

The CDR3 DNA reads as TGTGCCAGTAGTGCACAGGGTAGGGCAGATACGCAGTATTTT. It specifies CASSAQGRADTQYF. V gene TRBV19 combines with J gene TRBJ2-3, with a weak D call TRBD1 (6 bases). The CDR3 totals 14 residues. Germline loops: CDR1 LNHDA, CDR2 SQIVND (reference sequence). The germline V and J ends were trimmed by 5 bases and 4 bases, with 13 bases remaining between them. Full variable domain (remainder filled in from reference TRBV19 and TRBJ2-3): DGGITQSPKYLFRKEGQNVTLSCEQNLNHDAMYWYRQDPGQGLRLIYYSQIVNDFQKGDIAEGYSVSREKKESFPLTVTSAQKNPTAFYLCASSAQGRADTQYFGPGTRLTVL.

The chain is built from TRBV27 and TRBJ2-1; D tentatively fits TRBD1 or TRBD2 (5 bases each). V was pared by 8 bases and J by 1 base, with 24 bases between. This CDR3 has 18 residues. Germline loops: CDR1 MNHEY, CDR2 SMNVEV (reference sequence). For the CDR3, the DNA is TGTGCCAGCCGACACCGGGACGCGGGCCCAATATCCTACAATGAGCAGTTCTTC. Its translation: CASRHRDAGPISYNEQFF.